Listed below are T cell receptor beta chains from one sample, sequenced in a study of a mutant IDH1 vaccine in newly diagnosed glioma. Libraries were prepared by immunoSEQ multiplex PCR; TCRdb keeps only in-frame clonotypes and omits some of them. The sample shows 52,000 or so clones, roughly 82% of them seen only once. These receptors lack a known antigen. The input for sequencing was PBMCs, taken from a glioma patient whose treatment included an IDH1 peptide vaccine. All receptors come from a woman under 30 with glioma. Some clones in this sample may be carry-over from other donors' samples. The CDR3 runs from the conserved cysteine through the conserved F or W. A D gene is named only where the DNA matches it firmly. Clone size is given for some rows only: seen once, a few or many times, or a class if the clone is expanded.

size,D,J,V,DNA,CDR3
.,TRBD1,TRBJ1-1,TRBV18,TGTGCCAGCTCGCGACAGGGAGGGATCACTGAAGCTTTCTTT,CASSRQGGITEAFF
.,.,TRBJ2-3,TRBV10-1,TGCGCCAGCAGTGTAGGCACAGATACGCAGTATTTT,CASSVGTDTQYF
.,TRBD1,TRBJ2-7,TRBV7-2,TGTGCCAGCAGCTTAGCAACAGGGGTAGGGGTCGAGCAGTACTTC,CASSLATGVGVEQYF
.,TRBD1,TRBJ1-2,TRBV7-9,TGTGCCAGCAGCTATGCTTGGACAGGGGGCCGCTATGGCTACACCTTC,CASSYAWTGGRYGYTF
.,.,TRBJ1-2,TRBV7-2,TGTGCCAGCAGCCGTGGGGGGGAGCGGCATGGCTACACCTTC,CASSRGGERHGYTF
.,.,TRBJ2-2,TRBV28,TGTGCCAGCAGTTTTCTCAACACCGGGGAGCTGTTTTTT,CASSFLNTGELFF
.,.,TRBJ1-3,TRBV30,TGTGCCTGGAGTGTACTGGGGGAGACAAACACCATATATTTT,CAWSVLGETNTIYF
.,TRBD1,TRBJ2-1,TRBV7-2,TGTGCCAGCAGCTCCAGAACCAGGGGGTTGGAGCAGTTCTTC,CASSSRTRGLEQFF
.,.,TRBJ1-2,TRBV7-9,TGTGCCAGCAGGAATTTGGGAGAAAATGGCTACACCTTC,CASRNLGENGYTF
.,.,TRBJ1-2,TRBV7-2,TGTGCCAGCAGCTTAGCAGGGGCTGAGGGCTATGGCTACACCTTC,CASSLAGAEGYGYTF
.,.,TRBJ2-2,TRBV6-1,TGTGCCAGCAGTGCCCTCTTGGACTCCGCCACCGGGGAGCTGTTTTTT,CASSALLDSATGELFF
.,.,TRBJ1-2,TRBV19,TGTGCCAGTAGTATACCCGGAGGACTCTATGGCTACACCTTC,CASSIPGGLYGYTF
.,.,TRBJ2-3,TRBV19,TGTGCCAGTAGTATAGGATGGGGCGGGGCGGGCGCAGATACGCAGTATTTT,CASSIGWGGAGADTQYF
.,TRBD2,TRBJ2-1,TRBV30,TGTGCCTGGAGTGTGAGGCGACTAGCGGGGAACGAGCAGTTCTTC,CAWSVRRLAGNEQFF
.,.,TRBJ1-2,TRBV30,TGTGCCTGGGTGGGGGGATTAGGGACACAACGGAATGGCTACACCTTC,CAWVGGLGTQRNGYTF
medium-sized,.,TRBJ1-2,TRBV4-1,TGCGCCAGCAGCTACCTTGGACAGTCCTATGGCTACACCTTC,CASSYLGQSYGYTF
once,.,TRBJ2-6,TRBV6-5,TGTGCCAGCAGTTACTCGTCCGGGGCCAACGTCCTGACTTTC,CASSYSSGANVLTF
.,.,TRBJ1-1,TRBV5-1,TGCGCCAGCAGCTTGGGTTTGACAGTCCACACTGAAGCTTTCTTT,CASSLGLTVHTEAFF
.,.,TRBJ2-3,TRBV5-6,TGTGCCAGCACCATGGGGGGTACGCAGTATTTT,CASTMGGTQYF
.,TRBD2,TRBJ2-7,TRBV5-1,TGCGCCAGCAGCTTGGCCCCTAGCGGGGGGGCCTACGAGCAGTACTTC,CASSLAPSGGAYEQYF
.,TRBD2,TRBJ2-7,TRBV19,TGTGCCAGTAGGGCTAGCGGGAGTGCCGAGCAGTACTTC,CASRASGSAEQYF
.,TRBD1,TRBJ1-2,TRBV5-6,TGTGCCAGCAGCTTGGGCAGGGGGCACGGCTACACCTTC,CASSLGRGHGYTF
.,.,TRBJ2-5,TRBV25-1,TGTGCCAGCAGTGATGCTCTAGAGACCCAGTACTTC,CASSDALETQYF
few,.,TRBJ1-1,TRBV11-3,TGTGCCAGCAGCTTAAGTGGGAACACTGAAGCTTTCTTT,CASSLSGNTEAFF
.,.,TRBJ1-3,TRBV2,TGTGCCAGCGACACGGGGACGTCTGGAAACACCATATATTTT,CASDTGTSGNTIYF
.,.,TRBJ2-1,TRBV27,TGTGCCAGCAGTTTAACAGGGAAATACAATGAGCAGTTCTTC,CASSLTGKYNEQFF
.,.,TRBJ2-7,TRBV27,TGTGCCAGCGGGTGGCGTTCCTACGAGCAGTACTTC,CASGWRSYEQYF
.,.,TRBJ1-2,TRBV2,TGTGCCGGCCGGGCCACGGCCAGCAATGGCTACACCTTC,CAGRATASNGYTF
few,.,TRBJ1-1,TRBV6-5,TGTGCCAGCAGTTACGACAGATTCGGCACTGAAGCTTTCTTT,CASSYDRFGTEAFF
.,TRBD1,TRBJ2-5,TRBV5-6,TGTGCCAGCAGCTCCCGACAGGGGCAGGGTATCGAGACCCAGTACTTC,CASSSRQGQGIETQYF
few,.,TRBJ2-3,TRBV5-1,TGCGCCAGCAGCTTGGCTACGGTCACAGATACGCAGTATTTT,CASSLATVTDTQYF
once,.,TRBJ1-2,TRBV6-1,TGTGCCAGCACTGGGTCAACCGACAGCGCCTATGGCTACACCTTC,CASTGSTDSAYGYTF
.,TRBD1,TRBJ2-7,TRBV29-1,TGCAGCGTTGCCCACAGGGGCCGTGCCGAGCAGTACTTC,CSVAHRGRAEQYF
.,TRBD1,TRBJ1-1,TRBV19,TGTGCCAGTAGTATACAGGGGGCGCTTCCTCGGAACACTGAAGCTTTCTTT,CASSIQGALPRNTEAFF
.,TRBD1,TRBJ1-1,TRBV10-3,TGTGCCACGTCGACAGGGAGCGGGACTGAAGCTTTCTTT,CATSTGSGTEAFF
.,.,TRBJ2-7,TRBV19,TGTGCCAGTAGTTTCCCGGGACCCACCTACGAGCAGTACTTC,CASSFPGPTYEQYF
.,.,TRBJ2-7,TRBV30,TGTGCCTGGAGTATAATTGGACTCGACGAGCAGTACTTC,CAWSIIGLDEQYF
.,.,TRBJ1-4,TRBV4-1,TGCGCCAGCAGCCAAGAAGGCCACTTCAATGAAAAACTGTTTTTT,CASSQEGHFNEKLFF
.,TRBD1,TRBJ1-1,TRBV25-1,TGTGCCAGCAGTGCCCCGACAGGGGGTATAGCTGAAGCTTTCTTT,CASSAPTGGIAEAFF
.,.,TRBJ2-2,TRBV6-5,TGTGCCAGCAGCCTACGGACAGTAACCGGGGAGCTGTTTTTT,CASSLRTVTGELFF
.,.,TRBJ1-2,TRBV6-4,TGTGCCAGCAGTGCCCGCTGGGGATCTGCTCTTGGCTACACCTTC,CASSARWGSALGYTF
once,.,TRBJ1-5,TRBV5-5,TGTGCCAGCAGCTTAGCGGGGGGCAATCAGCCCCAGCATTTT,CASSLAGGNQPQHF
.,.,TRBJ1-1,TRBV11-2,TGTGCCAGCAGCGCAGCACCTTTGACAGGAGGCGACACTGAAGCTTTCTTT,CASSAAPLTGGDTEAFF
.,.,TRBJ2-1,TRBV30,TGTGCCCACGGGGAGAGCTCCTACAATGAGCAGTTCTTC,CAHGESSYNEQFF
.,.,TRBJ1-3,TRBV14,TGTGCCAGCAGCCAAATAAGAGGGGTCTCTGGAAACACCATATATTTT,CASSQIRGVSGNTIYF
.,TRBD1,TRBJ2-7,TRBV10-3,TGTGCCATCAGTGATTCGGGACAGGGATGGTTC,CAISDSGQGWF